Below, 7 T cell receptor beta chains from the same sample are listed, as sequenced in a study of cytomegalovirus exposure and HLA in healthy donors. PCR used 60 Vbeta primers and 13 Jbeta primers. Assay used: immunoSEQ multiplex PCR; TCRdb lists only in-frame clones, some missing. The sample records around 210,000 clones, approximately 84% being singletons. The sample consisted of PBMCs. These receptors originate from a girl aged 2 to 9 in good health and CMV-seronegative.

V usage is TRBV7-3 and J usage is TRBJ2-2, with D perhaps matching TRBD2 (5 bases). The germline V gene has CDR1 SGHTA and CDR2 FQGTGA. V shed 4 bases and J shed 5 bases, with 5 bases lying between them. CDR3 size: 12 residues. The DNA of the CDR3 is TGTGCCAGCAGCTCGGGGACCGGGGAGCTGTTTTTT. It translates to CASSSGTGELFF.

The chain has TRBV25-1 and TRBJ2-7; TRBD2 agrees at 9 bases. J was trimmed by 3 bases and V by 10 bases; bases with no gene match: 16. This CDR3 region has 16 residues. Germline CDR1 reads MGHDK; CDR2 reads SYGVNS. The CDR3 loop reads CAIRPTSGLLGYEQYF. CDR3 coding DNA: TGTGCCATCCGTCCTACTAGCGGGCTGTTAGGCTACGAGCAGTACTTC.

The chain uses TRBV18 and TRBJ1-1; no firm D call. Germline V CDR1 and CDR2: KGHSH, LQKENI. This CDR3 region has 14 residues. Trimming pared 0 bases from V and 0 bases from J, leaving 5 bases between. CDR3 amino acids: CASSPPGMNTEAFF. CDR3 coding DNA: TGTGCCAGCTCACCACCGGGCATGAACACTGAAGCTTTCTTT.

V usage is TRBV7-3 and J usage is TRBJ1-2; 9 positions agree with TRBD1. The junction had 7 bases not matched to a gene; V was cut back by 5 bases and J by 6 bases. This CDR3 spans 14 amino acids. CDR1 and CDR2 from the germline V gene are SGHTA and FQGTGA. This CDR3 reads CASSDLQGADGYTF. The DNA of the CDR3 is TGTGCCAGCAGCGACCTACAGGGGGCGGATGGCTACACCTTC.

Only one count was recorded for this clone. This chain connects TRBV10-3 to TRBJ1-5, with TRBD1 matching over 8 bases. The V gene end was trimmed by 5 bases and the J gene end by 4 bases; junction bases not matched to a gene: 7. From germline, CDR1 is ENHRY and CDR2 SYGVKD. CDR3 size: 15 residues. In nucleotides, the CDR3 is TGTGCCATCAGTAAAGCAGACAGGGGAAATCAGCCCCAGCATTTT. Residues: CAISKADRGNQPQHF.

This clone has only one observation. V usage is TRBV28 and J usage is TRBJ1-1, with 8 bases lining up with TRBD1. CDR1 and CDR2 from the germline V gene are MDHEN and SYDVKM. V shed 2 bases and J 0 bases; nucleotides not matched to a gene: 2. This CDR3 comprises 15 residues. CDR3 nucleotide sequence: TGTGCCAGCAGTTTAGGGGACAGGATGAACACTGAAGCTTTCTTT. It yields the protein CASSLGDRMNTEAFF.

The genes are TRBV5-4 and TRBJ2-5; maybe TRBD2 (6 bases). Trimming cost V 2 bases and J 5 bases, with 16 bases left between them. Germline V CDR1 and CDR2: SGHNT, YYREEE (reference sequence). The CDR3 is 15 residues long. CDR3 sequence: CASSFLGTEVETQYF. CDR3 in DNA: TGTGCCAGCAGCTTTCTCGGGACTGAGGTGGAGACCCAGTACTTC.